Below, 28 T cell receptor beta chains from the same sample are listed, as sequenced in a study of CD8+ T cells in alopecia areata (dated by TCRdb to between 2017 and 2018). Libraries were constructed by the immunoSEQ multiplex PCR assay. To provide template for TCR sequencing, every sample had RNA extracted and reverse transcribed into cDNA. TCRdb stores this immuneACCESS table with in-frame sequences only. Part of the clones is absent; in the studies checked, under half of the shortfall reflects unresolved V genes, and no reason is known for the rest. Present in this sample are some 88,000 clones, roughly 45% of which were seen just once. The ten largest clones represent more than 15% of the sample. The time point label for this specimen denotes: about 25 weeks on oral tofacitinib. The treatment or condition label for this specimen denotes: oral pan-JAK inhibitor, 5-10 mg twice daily. This material consisted of CD8+ T cells sorted from blood, taken at week 24, from a patient treated with tofacitinib. These receptors were collected from a human donor with alopecia areata.

The genes are TRBV19 and TRBJ2-1; perhaps TRBD2 as D (6 bases). CDR3 size: 14 residues. The germline V gene encodes CDR1 LNHDA and CDR2 SQIVND (reference sequence). V was cut by 1 base and J by 2 bases, with 6 bases left in between. The CDR3 sequence: CASSIAGAYNEQFF. The CDR3 DNA reads as TGTGCCAGTAGTATAGCGGGAGCCTACAATGAGCAGTTCTTC.

This rearrangement joins TRBV7-2 to TRBJ2-1, with D possibly TRBD2 on 5 matching bases. Germline lookup yields CDR1 SGHTA and CDR2 FQGNSA. V shed 0 bases and J shed 8 bases, with 17 bases lying between them. This CDR3 spans 16 amino acids. The CDR3 is CASSLAVRSLADEQFF. The DNA of the CDR3 is TGTGCCAGCAGCTTAGCCGTCCGCTCTCTAGCCGATGAGCAGTTCTTC.

The chain couples TRBV5-1 to TRBJ2-3; D is ambiguous. V was shortened by 5 bases and J by 2 bases, with 15 bases between the two germline ends. CDR1 is SGHRS, CDR2 YFSETQ, per germline. The CDR3 has 15 amino acids. This CDR3 is CASSSSKLYTDTQYF. The CDR3 nucleotides are TGCGCCAGCAGTTCATCAAAACTCTACACAGATACGCAGTATTTT.

The chain carries TRBV30 and TRBJ2-7, with a weak D call TRBD2 (6 bases). Germline assignment: CDR1 GTSNPN and CDR2 SVGIG (reference sequence). The CDR3 contains 14 residues. V was clipped by 0 bases and J by 6 bases, with 15 bases between them. For the CDR3, the DNA is TGTGCCTGGAGTGTAGGGCAGGGAGGCGGCGAGCAGTACTTC. It is translated as CAWSVGQGGGEQYF.

This clone was picked up a small number of times. The chain has TRBV5-1 and TRBJ2-1, with D unresolved. The germline V gene encodes CDR1 SGHRS and CDR2 YFSETQ. V lost 4 bases and J lost 2, with 7 bases in between. The CDR3 is 13 residues long. CDR3 sequence reads: CASSINAYNEQFF. The DNA for the CDR3 is TGCGCCAGCAGCATTAATGCCTACAATGAGCAGTTCTTC. The full variable domain, its missing parts supplied by reference TRBV5-1 and TRBJ2-1, is KAGVTQTPRYLIKTRGQQVTLSCSPISGHRSVSWYQQTPGQGLQFLFEYFSETQRNKGNFPGRFSGRQFSNSRSEMNVSTLELGDSALYLCASSINAYNEQFFGPGTRLTVL.

This chain joins TRBV5-1 and TRBJ2-7; weak D call: TRBD2 (5 bases). The ends were cut back, 2 bases at V and 4 bases at J, with 13 bases in the middle. This CDR3 is built from 14 residues. Germline assignment: CDR1 SGHRS and CDR2 YFSETQ. CDR3 region: CASSLEGQAYEQYF. The CDR3 DNA reads as TGCGCCAGCAGCTTAGAGGGTCAAGCTTACGAGCAGTACTTC.

V is TRBV30 and J is TRBJ2-5, with 10 bases aligning to TRBD1. With V trimmed by 2 bases and J by 1 base, 4 bases remained unmatched. Per germline, CDR1 GTSNPN and CDR2 SVGIG (reference sequence). This CDR3 region has 15 residues. CDR3 bases: TGTGCCTGGAGTCTCCGGGACAGGGGCCAAGAGACCCAGTACTTC. It yields the protein CAWSLRDRGQETQYF.

This clone was counted only a few times. The J gene is TRBJ2-2, the V gene TRBV7-8; D is unclear. The length of the CDR3 is 13 residues. Between the trimmed V and J ends, which lost 6 bases and 0 bases, there was a span of 5 bases. The V gene's germline CDR1 is SGHVS and CDR2 FQNEAQ. The CDR3 nucleotides are TGTGCCAGCAGACCCCCGAACACCGGGGAGCTGTTTTTT. Its protein is CASRPPNTGELFF. The full variable domain, with the rest looked up from reference TRBV7-8 and TRBJ2-2, is GAGVSQSPRYKVAKRGQDVALRCDPISGHVSLFWYQQALGQGPEFLTYFQNEAQLDKSGLPSDRFFAERPEGSVSTLKIQRTQQEDSAVYLCASRPPNTGELFFGEGSRLTVL.

The J gene is TRBJ2-2, the V gene TRBV19; D gene unclear. The CDR3 is 13 residues long. V lost 1 base and J 5 bases, leaving 5 bases between the germline ends. CDR1 is LNHDA, CDR2 SQIVND, per germline (reference sequence). CDR3 loop: CASSIGDTGELFF. CDR3 in DNA: TGTGCCAGTAGTATAGGGGATACCGGGGAGCTGTTTTTT.

The chain employs TRBV12-5 and TRBJ1-5; TRBD1 is a possible D gene (6 bases). The germline V gene has CDR1 LGHNT and CDR2 FRNRAP. V was cut by 6 bases and J by 4 bases, with 13 bases left in between. This CDR3 is 14 amino acids long. CDR3: CASGLTGANQPQHF. The CDR3 bases are TGTGCTAGTGGCCTGACAGGCGCGAATCAGCCCCAGCATTTT.

In this sample, this clone turned up a few times. The rearrangement uses TRBV6-4 and TRBJ2-3; 9 nucleotides match TRBD2. The germline gives CDR1 MRHNA, CDR2 SNTAGT. V dropped 2 bases and J dropped 6; count of bases not matched to a gene: 9. CDR3 length equals 16 residues. The CDR3 loop is CASSDETSGGTDTQYF. The DNA for the CDR3 is TGTGCCAGCAGTGACGAGACTAGCGGTGGGACGGATACGCAGTATTTT.

This clone was seen a handful of times. V gene TRBV29-1 combines with J gene TRBJ2-3; the D is unclear. Per germline, CDR1 SQVTM and CDR2 ANQGSEA. This CDR3 contains 12 residues. CDR3 sequence reads: CHRTLFTDTQYF. DNA for the CDR3: TGCCACCGAACCTTATTCACAGATACGCAGTATTTT.

V is TRBV13 and J is TRBJ2-7; tentative D call: TRBD2 (5 bases). This CDR3 is 13 amino acids long. The germline CDR1 and CDR2 sequences are PRHDT and FYEKMQ (reference sequence). V lost 1 base and J lost 6, with 10 bases in between. The CDR3 protein is CASSLDSSGEQYF. CDR3 DNA sequence: TGTGCCAGCAGCTTAGACTCCAGCGGCGAGCAGTACTTC.

The J gene is TRBJ2-7, the V gene TRBV29-1; 7 bases are a match to TRBD2. Germline V gene data show CDR1 as SQVTM and CDR2 as ANQGSEA. CDR3 size: 13 residues. With 7 bases clipped from V and 6 bases from J, the junction kept 12 bases outside the gene matches. In DNA form, the CDR3 reads TGCAGCGCCCCGACTAGCTTTAGAGGCGAGCAGTACTTC. Protein: CSAPTSFRGEQYF.

This clone appeared a few times. The same CDR3 is also encoded by other DNA sequences in this sample. The chain links TRBV30 to TRBJ1-1; D not resolved. CDR1 is GTSNPN and CDR2 is SVGIG in the germline V gene (reference sequence). V lost 0 bases and J lost 0, with 5 bases in between. The CDR3 covers 13 residues. The CDR3 is CAWSVTVNTEAFF. In DNA, the CDR3 is TGTGCCTGGAGTGTAACAGTGAACACTGAAGCTTTCTTT. The variable domain in full, with the rest retrieved from reference TRBV30 and TRBJ1-1, is SQTIHQWPATLVQPVGSPLSLECTVEGTSNPNLYWYRQAAGRGLQLLFYSVGIGQISSEVPQNLSASRPQDRQFILSSKKLLLSDSGFYLCAWSVTVNTEAFFGQGTRLTVV.

V usage is TRBV7-9 and J usage is TRBJ2-1; D not certain. The CDR3 covers 14 residues. The germline gives CDR1 SEHNR, CDR2 FQNEAQ (reference sequence). The V and J ends lost 2 bases and 5 bases respectively, with 10 bases between them. CDR3 residues: CASSLTPAHNEQFF. CDR3 in DNA: TGTGCCAGCAGCTTAACGCCCGCCCACAATGAGCAGTTCTTC. Filled out from reference TRBV7-9 and TRBJ2-1, the complete variable domain reads DTGVSQNPRHKITKRGQNVTFRCDPISEHNRLYWYRQTLGQGPEFLTYFQNEAQLEKSRLLSDRFSAERPKGSFSTLEIQRTEQGDSAMYLCASSLTPAHNEQFFGPGTRLTVL.

The V and J genes are TRBV13 and TRBJ2-2; the D call may be TRBD1 or TRBD2 (5 bases each). Germline CDR1 PRHDT, CDR2 FYEKMQ (reference sequence). Trimming took 5 bases from V and 6 from J, leaving 10 bases between them. CDR3 length: 13 amino acids. In nucleotides, the CDR3 is TGTGCCAGCAGCCATGGGGGTTCCGGGGAGCTGTTTTTT. Its translation: CASSHGGSGELFF.

This clone was recorded a few times. V gene TRBV28 combines with J gene TRBJ2-7; D not certain. Trimming left V 5 bases short and J 3 bases short, with 20 bases between. This CDR3 contains 16 residues. CDR1 and CDR2 from the germline V gene are MDHEN and SYDVKM. The CDR3 loop reads CASSPPRPGLHYEQYF. The CDR3 DNA is TGTGCCAGCAGTCCACCCCGCCCCGGGCTGCACTACGAGCAGTACTTC.

This chain joins TRBV4-1 and TRBJ2-3, with 8 bases that match TRBD2. The CDR3 runs 14 residues. V trimming: 4 bases; J trimming: 3 bases; junction bases outside the gene matches: 3. Germline values: CDR1 MGHRA, CDR2 YSYEKL. CDR3 bases: TGCGCCAGCAGCCCTTCTAGCGGGACAGATACGCAGTATTTT. This translates into CASSPSSGTDTQYF.

The J gene is TRBJ2-1, the V gene TRBV4-1; the match to TRBD1 covers 8 bases. V shed 2 bases, J shed 0 bases, and the junction held 3 bases outside the gene matches. The germline V gene encodes CDR1 MGHRA and CDR2 YSYEKL. The CDR3 spans 16 residues. The CDR3: CASSQHRGSSYNEQFF. The DNA for the CDR3 is TGCGCCAGCAGCCAACACAGGGGGAGCTCCTACAATGAGCAGTTCTTC.

This chain joins TRBV5-6 and TRBJ2-7, with 8 positions matching TRBD2. CDR1 and CDR2 from the germline V gene are SGHDT and YYEEEE. This CDR3 has 16 amino acids. Germline trimming cut 0 bases from V and 0 bases from J; bases unmatched to any gene: 5. CDR3 nucleotide sequence: TGTGCCAGCAGCTTGGATTCTAGCGGGTACTCCTACGAGCAGTACTTC. This encodes CASSLDSSGYSYEQYF.

The J gene is TRBJ1-1, the V gene TRBV27, with D hard to call. Germline-derived CDR1 and CDR2 are MNHEY and SMNVEV (reference sequence). The CDR3 extends over 15 amino acids. Trimming cost V 0 bases and J 1 base, with 9 bases left between them. The CDR3 coding sequence is TGTGCCAGCAGTTTATCGAAGGTGAGGAACACTGAAGCTTTCTTT. Amino acids: CASSLSKVRNTEAFF.

The rearrangement joins TRBV13 to TRBJ2-4, with 9 bases fitting TRBD1. Germline V gene sequence: CDR1 PRHDT, CDR2 FYEKMQ (reference sequence). Trimming took 4 bases from V and 7 from J; bases not matched to a gene: 5. The CDR3 consists of 14 residues. The CDR3: CASSSVTGGNIQYF. Written as DNA, the CDR3 is TGTGCCAGCAGCTCGGTGACAGGGGGTAACATTCAGTACTTC.

The chain carries TRBV7-9 and TRBJ2-5; D ambiguous. With 1 base removed from V and 7 bases from J, the gap between germline ends came to 7 bases. CDR1 and CDR2 (germline): SEHNR, FQNEAQ (reference sequence). CDR3 length equals 12 residues. CDR3 in DNA: TGTGCCAGCAGCTTAGGCTCCGGGACCCAGTACTTC. Translating gives CASSLGSGTQYF. Based on the CDR3 plus reference TRBV7-9 and TRBJ2-5, the full variable domain is DTGVSQNPRHKITKRGQNVTFRCDPISEHNRLYWYRQTLGQGPEFLTYFQNEAQLEKSRLLSDRFSAERPKGSFSTLEIQRTEQGDSAMYLCASSLGSGTQYFGPGTRLLVL.

This clone was detected a few times. This sequence joins TRBV19 and TRBJ1-1, with D perhaps TRBD1 (5 bases). The CDR3 covers 16 residues. Trimming removed 3 bases at V and 1 base at J, with 15 bases between. Looked up from germline, CDR1 is LNHDA and CDR2 is SQIVND (reference sequence). CDR3 amino acids: CASSMGAGLWNTEAFF. CDR3 sequence (DNA): TGTGCCAGTAGTATGGGTGCAGGGCTTTGGAACACTGAAGCTTTCTTT.

This clone has a count of ten or more. The V gene is TRBV18, the J gene TRBJ2-4; the match to TRBD2 covers 7 bases. CDR1 is KGHSH and CDR2 is LQKENI in the germline V gene. The CDR3 sequence is 11 residues long. Trimming cost V 4 bases and J 9 bases; bases outside gene matches: 0. The DNA of the CDR3 is TGTGCCAGCTCACGGGAGGGCATTCAGTACTTC. It specifies CASSREGIQYF.

This sequence joins TRBV27 and TRBJ1-2, with 12 bases lining up with TRBD1. Germline V gene lookup returns CDR1 MNHEY and CDR2 SMNVEV (reference sequence). The CDR3 runs 15 residues. Trimming took 5 bases from V and 2 from J; bases not matched to a gene: 3. DNA for the CDR3: TGTGCCAGCAGTCCAGGGACAGGGGGCAACTATGGCTACACCTTC. Amino acid sequence: CASSPGTGGNYGYTF.

In nucleotides, the CDR3 is TGTGCCAGCAGTTCTTCTATTCAGACCCATAACTATGGCTACACCTTC. As protein: CASSSSIQTHNYGYTF. The chain recombines TRBV27 with TRBJ1-2; D ambiguous. Deletions cut 4 bases from V and 1 base from J, with 16 bases between. The CDR3 extends over 16 amino acids. Germline CDR1 is MNHEY and CDR2 is SMNVEV (reference sequence).